This record looks at one T cell receptor (beta chain) sequence and its context. The sample comes from a study of blood T cell repertoires in COVID-19. Study as a whole: From the United States, Italy and Spain came samples of acute and convalescent COVID-19. Sources were T cells, B-cell-depleted T cells, or PBMCs; the material itself was cDNA or gDNA.

As handled by the study authors: Estimation of nucleated cell counts relied on the amplification of reference gene primers. Sequencing used immunoSEQ multiplex PCR; TCRdb keeps in-frame clones, though not all of them. The DNA gave D and trimming, while V, J and clone size come from that table. The sample has approximately 53,000 clones, 75% to 85% seen once. Unmatched junction bases numbered 8, after V lost 6 bases and J lost 5 bases. The germline CDR1 and CDR2 sequences are SNHLY and FYNNEI. The CDR3 extends over 16 amino acids. The rearrangement uses TRBV2 and TRBJ2-3; 13 bases match TRBD2. Input material: peripheral blood. The TCR comes from a middle-aged man with acute or convalescent COVID-19. The CDR3 nucleotides read TGTGCCAGCAGCCTCACTAGCGGGGGGGCCCAAGATACGCAGTATTTT. Translated, it gives CASSLTSGGAQDTQYF. Full variable domain (outside the CDR3, taken from reference TRBV2 and TRBJ2-3): EPEVTQTPSHQVTQMGQEVILRCVPISNHLYFYWYRQILGQKVEFLVSFYNNEISEKSEIFDDQFSVERPDGSNFTLKIRSTKLEDSAMYFCASSLTSGGAQDTQYFGPGTRLTVL.